The clone carrying this TCR beta chain was seen just once. Its antigen is unknown. Second doses were pooled across both intervals (about 4 or about 12 weeks). The sample comes from a study of T cell responses to AZD1222 COVID-19 vaccine. The study, taken as a whole, reports: Epitopes outside B.1.351 and B.1.1.7 mutated regions reportedly drew nearly half of spike TCRs. Samples come after the peak T cell response, not at day 14. Spike-specific TCR depth and breadth grew after two AZD1222 doses.

This table comes from immunoSEQ multiplex PCR, and its TCRdb copy is limited to in-frame clones, with some not included. The table lists 90,000 to 150,000 clones, 87% of them singletons. The germline CDR1 and CDR2 sequences are LNHNV and YYDKDF (reference sequence). V dropped 3 bases and J dropped 1 base, with 6 bases sitting between them. This CDR3 has 13 amino acids. The J gene is TRBJ1-1, the V gene TRBV15; no clear D. The sample here was peripheral blood, taken 28 days after the second AZD1222 dose. This receptor was obtained from an adult who received the AZD1222 COVID-19 vaccine. Written as DNA, the CDR3 is TGTGCCACCAGCAGGCGGGGGAACACTGAAGCTTTCTTT. Translating it yields CATSRRGNTEAFF.